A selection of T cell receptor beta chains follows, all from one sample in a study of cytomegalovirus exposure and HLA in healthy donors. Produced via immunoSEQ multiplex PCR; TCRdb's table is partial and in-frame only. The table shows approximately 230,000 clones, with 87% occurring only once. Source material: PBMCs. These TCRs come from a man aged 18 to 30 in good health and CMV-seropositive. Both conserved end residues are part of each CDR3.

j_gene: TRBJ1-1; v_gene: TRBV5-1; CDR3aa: CASSTAGGATEAFF
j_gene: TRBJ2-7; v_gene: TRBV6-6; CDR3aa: CASIGDSSYEQYF
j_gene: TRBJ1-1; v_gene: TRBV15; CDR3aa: CATSGVNTEAFF
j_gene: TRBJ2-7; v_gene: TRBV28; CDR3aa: CASSSPAGGSYEQYF
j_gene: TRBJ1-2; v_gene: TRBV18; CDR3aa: CASSPGSDNYGYTF
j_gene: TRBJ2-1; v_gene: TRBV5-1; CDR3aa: CASSLGQVPFYNEQFF
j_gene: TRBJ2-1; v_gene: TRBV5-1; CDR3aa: CASSGLAVNNEQFF
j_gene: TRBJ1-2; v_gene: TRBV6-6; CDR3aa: CASSHRDRGAYGYTF
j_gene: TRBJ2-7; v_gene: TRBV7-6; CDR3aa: CASSLVGQGAEQYF
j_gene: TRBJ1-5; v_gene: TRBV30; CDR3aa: CAWSAGDSNQPQHF
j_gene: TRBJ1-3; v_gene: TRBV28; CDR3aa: CASSPHPGFAGNTIYF
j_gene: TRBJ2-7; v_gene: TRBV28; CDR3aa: CASSREQQYF
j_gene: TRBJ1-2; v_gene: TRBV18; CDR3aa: CASSPDRGLDNYGYTF
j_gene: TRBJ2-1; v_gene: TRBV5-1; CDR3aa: CASSPGTGVPREQFF
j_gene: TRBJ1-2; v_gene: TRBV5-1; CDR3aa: CASSPQGGYGYTF
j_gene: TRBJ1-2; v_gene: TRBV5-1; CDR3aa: CASSLDPGDYGYTF
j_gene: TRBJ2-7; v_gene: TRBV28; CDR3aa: CASTPGVAYEQYF
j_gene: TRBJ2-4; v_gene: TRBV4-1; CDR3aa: CASSQTAGVDIQYF
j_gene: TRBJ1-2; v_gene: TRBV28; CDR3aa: CASSLWTGGYYGYTF
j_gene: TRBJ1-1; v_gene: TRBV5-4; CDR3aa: CASSLDLQGASEAFF
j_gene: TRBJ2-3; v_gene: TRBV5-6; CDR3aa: CASSLLAGGRGSQYF
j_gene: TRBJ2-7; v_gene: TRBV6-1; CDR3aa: CASSEIRYDYEQYF
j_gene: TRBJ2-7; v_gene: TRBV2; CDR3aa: CASTEGLNYEQYF
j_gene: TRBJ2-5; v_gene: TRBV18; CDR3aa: CASSPLAGGPQETQYF
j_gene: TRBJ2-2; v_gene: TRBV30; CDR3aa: CAWSSGRANTGELFF
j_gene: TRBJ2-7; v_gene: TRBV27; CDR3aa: CASRKAAWERTYEQYF
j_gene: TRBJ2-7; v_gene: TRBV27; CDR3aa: CASSLLTSGRNEQYF
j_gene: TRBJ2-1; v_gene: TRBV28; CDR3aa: CASSLVNNEQFF
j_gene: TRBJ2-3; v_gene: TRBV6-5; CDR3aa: CASSYSNVRDTQYF
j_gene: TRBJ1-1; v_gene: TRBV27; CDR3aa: CASRTGHTNTEAFF
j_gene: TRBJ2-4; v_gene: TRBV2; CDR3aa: CASRGLAGANIQYF
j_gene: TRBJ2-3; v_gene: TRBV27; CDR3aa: CASSTLLDTQYF
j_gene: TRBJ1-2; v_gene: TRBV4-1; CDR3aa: CASSQALNNYGYTF
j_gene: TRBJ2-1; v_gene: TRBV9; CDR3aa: CASSPGTTNEQFF
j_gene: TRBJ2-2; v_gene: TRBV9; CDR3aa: CASSGGNTGELFF
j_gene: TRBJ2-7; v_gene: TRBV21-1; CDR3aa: CASSRDSPSGTGTYEQYF
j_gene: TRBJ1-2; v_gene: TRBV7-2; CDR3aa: CASSLAREDGYTF
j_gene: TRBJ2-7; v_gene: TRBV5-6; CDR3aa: CASSLNLPPYEQYF
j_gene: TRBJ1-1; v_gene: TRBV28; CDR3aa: CASSRLEAFF
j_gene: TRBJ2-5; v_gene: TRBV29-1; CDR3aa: CSVDSRGSQETQYF
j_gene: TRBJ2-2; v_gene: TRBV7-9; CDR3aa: CASSYSEESGELFF
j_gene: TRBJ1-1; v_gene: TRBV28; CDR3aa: CASNERLNTEAFF
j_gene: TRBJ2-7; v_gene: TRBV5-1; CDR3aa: CASRTPEGYEQYF
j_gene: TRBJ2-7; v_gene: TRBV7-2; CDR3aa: CASAQIQTRPYSYEQYF
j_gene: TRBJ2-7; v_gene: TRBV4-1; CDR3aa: CASSPYYEQYF
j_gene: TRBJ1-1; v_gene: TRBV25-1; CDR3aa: CASSDYRAEAFF
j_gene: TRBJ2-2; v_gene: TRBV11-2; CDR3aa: CASRSPGANTGELFF
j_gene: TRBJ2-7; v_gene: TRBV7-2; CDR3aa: CASSLVPGLNEQYF
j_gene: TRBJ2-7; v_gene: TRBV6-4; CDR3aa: CASSDSGKGEPYEQYF
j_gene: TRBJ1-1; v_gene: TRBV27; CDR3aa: CASSLSSVTGEAFF
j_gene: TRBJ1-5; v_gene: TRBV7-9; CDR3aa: CASSSGQGLQPQHF
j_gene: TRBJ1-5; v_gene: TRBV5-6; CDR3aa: CASSFPMGPQHF
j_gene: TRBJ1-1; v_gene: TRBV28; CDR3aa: CASTRLQVRGPEAFF
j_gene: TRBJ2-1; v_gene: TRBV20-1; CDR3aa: CSARGYNEQFF
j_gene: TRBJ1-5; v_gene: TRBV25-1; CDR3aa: CASASKIMRGNQPQHF
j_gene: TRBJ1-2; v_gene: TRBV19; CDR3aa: CASRPGTGKMNYGYTF
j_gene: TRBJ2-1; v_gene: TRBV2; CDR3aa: CASHGNRVGNEQFF
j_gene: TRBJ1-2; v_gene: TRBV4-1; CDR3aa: CASSDPPGAYGYTF